This T cell receptor (beta chain) originates from a study of cytomegalovirus exposure and HLA in healthy donors. In regard to this clone: Its antigen is undetermined.

Study outcomes and limitations: Per a later analysis, HLA-associated TCR beta chains showed more clonal expansion than other, equally common TCR beta chains.

The germline V gene has CDR1 SGHTA and CDR2 FQGNSA. Deletions cut 3 bases from V and 6 bases from J, with 15 bases between. This CDR3 comprises 14 residues. The study ran its PCR with 60 Vbeta and 13 Jbeta primers. Assay used: immunoSEQ multiplex PCR; TCRdb lists only in-frame clones, some missing. The repertoire has 210,000 or so clones, about 77% of them found once; the top ten carry less than 2.5%. The TCR sequence derives from a woman in her thirties in good health and CMV-seropositive. V is TRBV7-2 and J is TRBJ2-7; D might be TRBD1 (5 bases). The sample comprised PBMCs. The CDR3 nucleotides are TGTGCCAGCAGCTTCTCCCAGGGCTCCGGCGAGCAGTACTTC. Protein: CASSFSQGSGEQYF. Full variable domain (missing parts from reference TRBV7-2 and TRBJ2-7): GAGVSQSPSNKVTEKGKDVELRCDPISGHTALYWYRQSLGQGLEFLIYFQGNSAPDKSGLPSDRFSAERTGGSVSTLTIQRTQQEDSAVYLCASSFSQGSGEQYFGPGTRLTVT.